What follows are 22 T cell receptor beta chains derived from one specimen sequenced in a study of CD8 T cells in Susac syndrome. Random-hexamer reverse transcription was applied to roughly 0.45 to 1 ug RNA. TCRdb independently ran MiXCR on the immunoSEQ multiplex PCR reads; one entry per CDR3 protein. The sample consists of 25,000 to 30,000 distinct CDR3 sequences, around 95% of them appearing once. The sequencing sample was made of CD8+ T cells from PBMCs. These TCRs come from a human donor in good health.

The V call is TRBV19, the J call TRBJ1-5; weak D call: TRBD1 (6 bases). The CDR3 sequence is 10 residues long. The germline V gene encodes CDR1 LNHDA and CDR2 SQIVND (reference sequence). V dropped 11 bases and J dropped 7 bases, with 9 bases sitting between them. The CDR3, as DNA: TGTGCCTCAGGGGCCCAGCCCCAGCATTTT. Its translation: CASGAQPQHF.

V and J are TRBV3-1 and TRBJ2-7; 9 bases fit TRBD2. V lost 11 bases to trimming and J lost 3 bases; unmatched junction nucleotides: 17. The CDR3 is 16 residues long. Germline values: CDR1 LGHDT, CDR2 YNNKEL (reference sequence). The CDR3 bases are TGTGCCGACTCAAGCCCGAGGAGCGGGGGGTACTACGAGCAGTACTTC. This codes for CADSSPRSGGYYEQYF.

The CDR3 nucleotides are TGTGCCAGCAGTTTAGGACAGGGCGGTAACGGCTATGGCTACACCTTC. Encoded protein: CASSLGQGGNGYGYTF. The rearrangement uses TRBV5-5 and TRBJ1-2; 8 nucleotides match TRBD1. J was trimmed by 4 bases and V by 5 bases; bases with no gene match: 13. There are 16 residues in the CDR3. Germline CDR1 and CDR2: SGHKS and YYEKEE (reference sequence).

The chain is built from TRBV6-6 and TRBJ2-7; possibly TRBD1 for D (5 bases). The CDR3 spans 14 residues. Deletions cut 4 bases from V and 6 bases from J, with 16 bases between. Germline CDR1 reads MNHNY; CDR2 reads SVGAGI (reference sequence). CDR3 residues: CASSLQGMGVEQYF. Here the CDR3 DNA reads TGTGCCAGCAGTTTGCAGGGCATGGGCGTCGAGCAGTACTTC.

The chain has TRBV7-2 and TRBJ2-3; the D gene is possibly TRBD2 (6 bases). V dropped 3 bases and J dropped 2 bases, with 12 bases sitting between them. The CDR3 sequence is 15 residues long. Germline V gene sequence: CDR1 SGHTA, CDR2 FQGNSA. In DNA, the CDR3 is TGTGCCAGCAGCTTTGGAGGGGCCAACACAGATACGCAGTATTTT. It yields the protein CASSFGGANTDTQYF.

The V and J genes are TRBV3-1 and TRBJ1-1; 7 nucleotides match TRBD1. CDR1 is LGHDT and CDR2 is YNNKEL in the germline V gene (reference sequence). This CDR3 is built from 16 residues. V lost 4 bases, J lost 0 bases, and 8 bases stayed unmatched. CDR3 protein: CASSPTGTAMNTEAFF. The CDR3 bases are TGTGCCAGCAGCCCTACCGGGACAGCAATGAACACTGAAGCTTTCTTT.

The chain uses TRBV5-6 and TRBJ1-3; D remains unclear. V dropped 1 base and J dropped 0 bases, with 8 bases sitting between them. The CDR3 extends over 15 amino acids. Per the germline V gene, CDR1 is SGHDT and CDR2 is YYEEEE. CDR3 in DNA: TGTGCCAGCAGCTTGTCGCTCAACTCTGGAAACACCATATATTTT. It codes for CASSLSLNSGNTIYF.

The chain carries TRBV4-1 and TRBJ2-6; D gene unclear. Trimming cost V 4 bases and J 0 bases, with 7 bases left between them. The germline V gene has CDR1 MGHRA and CDR2 YSYEKL. The CDR3 length is 15 residues. CDR3 in DNA: TGCGCCAGCAGCCCGGCCCTCTCTGGGGCCAACGTCCTGACTTTC. It is translated as CASSPALSGANVLTF.

The chain uses TRBV5-6 and TRBJ2-6, with 8 bases fitting TRBD1. Germline CDR1 reads SGHDT; CDR2 reads YYEEEE. This CDR3 comprises 20 residues. The trim removed 0 bases at V and 0 bases at J, leaving 11 bases unmatched. The CDR3 here is CASSLGTGPGIFSGANVLTF. The CDR3, as DNA: TGTGCCAGCAGCTTGGGGACAGGGCCCGGGATTTTCTCTGGGGCCAACGTCCTGACTTTC.

The chain's CDR3 is CASSLTFGGSTDTQYF. The CDR3 DNA reads as TGTGCCAGCAGCTTAACTTTCGGGGGGAGCACAGATACGCAGTATTTT. V usage is TRBV7-9 and J usage is TRBJ2-3, with 7 nucleotides matching TRBD2. CDR1 and CDR2 (germline): SEHNR, FQNEAQ (reference sequence). With V trimmed by 2 bases and J by 0 bases, 5 bases remained unmatched. The CDR3 runs 16 residues.

The CDR3 loop reads CASNFGGGQPQHF. The CDR3, as DNA: TGTGCCAGCAACTTCGGAGGGGGGCAGCCCCAGCATTTT. The V and J genes are TRBV12-3 or TRBV12-4 and TRBJ1-5; D is perhaps TRBD1 (6 bases). V shed 7 bases and J shed 7 bases, with 14 bases lying between them. This CDR3 region has 13 residues.

The chain employs TRBV7-8 and TRBJ2-6; D might be TRBD2 (5 bases). Germline V gene sequence: CDR1 SGHVS, CDR2 FQNEAQ. This CDR3 spans 17 amino acids. The V gene lost 2 bases and the J gene lost 0 bases, with 11 bases spanning the gap. DNA of the CDR3: TGTGCCAGCAGCTTAAAGGCCGGGGTCTCTGGGGCCAACGTCCTGACTTTC. Translated: CASSLKAGVSGANVLTF.

The V call is TRBV28, the J call TRBJ2-2, with 10 nucleotides matching TRBD1. V lost 5 bases and J lost 5; bases outside the gene matches: 8. The CDR3 contains 16 residues. Per germline, CDR1 MDHEN and CDR2 SYDVKM. CDR3 in amino acids: CASSATLGQGTGELFF. The CDR3, as DNA: TGTGCCAGCAGTGCCACTTTGGGACAGGGGACCGGGGAGCTGTTTTTT.

V usage is TRBV5-4 and J usage is TRBJ1-1; D is possibly TRBD1 (6 bases). Trimming stripped 2 bases from V and 3 bases from J, with 8 bases between. This CDR3 is 13 amino acids long. Per germline, CDR1 SGHNT and CDR2 YYREEE (reference sequence). CDR3 protein: CASSLRGYTEAFF. CDR3 nucleotides: TGTGCCAGCAGCTTAAGGGGGTACACTGAAGCTTTCTTT.

This chain's CDR3 is CASSHDRGNTEAFF. DNA of the CDR3: TGCGCCAGCAGCCATGACAGGGGGAACACTGAAGCTTTCTTT. The chain joins TRBV4-3 to TRBJ1-1, with TRBD1 identical over 8 bases. V trimming: 3 bases; J trimming: 1 base; junction bases outside the gene matches: 1. Germline-derived CDR1 and CDR2 are LGHNA and YSLEER. The CDR3 consists of 14 residues.

The DNA for the CDR3 is TGTGCCAGCAGGAGTCAGGGAGGCTCCTACAATGAGCAGTTCTTC. Amino acid sequence: CASRSQGGSYNEQFF. The V gene is TRBV5-5, the J gene TRBJ2-1, with a possible D match to TRBD2 (6 bases). Germline V gene lookup returns CDR1 SGHKS and CDR2 YYEKEE (reference sequence). The CDR3 totals 15 residues. V was cut by 5 bases and J by 0 bases, with 12 bases left in between.

CDR3 DNA: TGTGCCAGCAGCGTATGGTCTAGCGGGGGACAAAGCACAGATACGCAGTATTTT. Amino acids: CASSVWSSGGQSTDTQYF. J is TRBJ2-3 and V is TRBV9; 10 nucleotides align to TRBD2. Germline trimming cut 1 base from V and 0 bases from J; bases unmatched to any gene: 8. The V gene's germline CDR1 is SGDLS and CDR2 YYNGEE. The CDR3 loop spans 18 amino acids.

The CDR3 reads CASSIGAGGYEQYF. Written as DNA, the CDR3 is TGTGCCAGCAGTATAGGAGCGGGGGGTTACGAGCAGTACTTC. The V call is TRBV25-1, the J call TRBJ2-7; 9 bases are shared with TRBD2. CDR1 is MGHDK, CDR2 SYGVNS, per germline. V lost 5 bases and J lost 4; bases outside the gene matches: 6. The CDR3 runs 14 residues.

This rearrangement joins TRBV14 to TRBJ1-1; 7 bases are a match to TRBD1. The germline V gene has CDR1 SGHDN and CDR2 FVKESK. This CDR3 region has 17 residues. Unmatched junction bases numbered 9, after V lost 0 bases and J lost 2 bases. CDR3 sequence: CASSQDFAGGINTEAFF. The DNA for the CDR3 is TGTGCCAGCAGCCAAGACTTCGCAGGGGGGATAAACACTGAAGCTTTCTTT. The full variable domain, with the rest looked up from reference TRBV14 and TRBJ1-1, is EAGVTQFPSHSVIEKGQTVTLRCDPISGHDNLYWYRRVMGKEIKFLLHFVKESKQDESGMPNNRFLAERTGGTYSTLKVQPAELEDSGVYFCASSQDFAGGINTEAFFGQGTRLTVV.

The chain combines TRBV27 with TRBJ1-2; D might be TRBD1 (5 bases). CDR1 and CDR2 from the germline V gene are MNHEY and SMNVEV (reference sequence). V was pared by 5 bases and J by 5 bases, with 18 bases between. The CDR3 runs to 15 residues. The CDR3: CASSGGKGRTYGYTF. CDR3 coding DNA: TGTGCCAGCAGTGGGGGTAAGGGACGGACGTATGGCTACACCTTC.

This clonotype was observed a handful of times. This chain connects TRBV27 to TRBJ2-7; D unresolved. The CDR3 runs 13 residues. CDR1 MNHEY and CDR2 SMNVEV come from the germline V gene (reference sequence). Trimming pared 4 bases from V and 1 base from J, leaving 8 bases between. DNA for the CDR3: TGTGCCAGCAGTTGGACGGGTTCCTACGAGCAGTACTTC. Translated, it gives CASSWTGSYEQYF.

The chain has TRBV13 and TRBJ2-3; D is uncertain. Near its end, the DNA agrees better with TRBJ1-5, so the J call may be wrong. This CDR3 is 16 amino acids long. Germline lookup yields CDR1 PRHDT and CDR2 FYEKMQ (reference sequence). DNA for the CDR3: TGTGCCAGCAGCTTCCGGCTAGCGGGGAGCACAGATACGCAGCATTTT. As protein: CASSFRLAGSTDTQHF.